A single sample is the source of the 27 T cell receptor beta chains below, sequenced in a study of beta chain features in type 1 diabetes. Findings and limits, study-wide: TCRB CDR3 length was moderately but significantly reduced in all four CD4+ subsets of Type 1 diabetes patients.

For these TCRs, the target antigens are not known. Every bit of the isolated RNA underwent reverse transcription, so sequencing read expressed TCRB transcripts. Assay: immunoSEQ multiplex PCR; the TCRdb copy retains only in-frame clones and omits some. Among 250,000 to 300,000 clones listed, 24% were seen once. Source material: naive CD4+ T cells from blood. The receptor set was obtained from a woman younger than 45 with type 1 diabetes.

This clone was counted a few times. This chain connects TRBV4-2 to TRBJ1-2; no firm D call. The V gene's germline CDR1 is LGHNA and CDR2 YNFKEQ. This CDR3 spans 16 amino acids. Trimming shortened V by 1 base and J by 1 base, and 13 bases separated the two germline ends. CDR3 nucleotide sequence: TGTGCCAGCAGCCAAGCAAGCACGGTCTATAACTATGGCTACACCTTC. This sequence encodes CASSQASTVYNYGYTF.

The V gene is TRBV29-1, the J gene TRBJ2-3, with TRBD2 identical over 16 bases. Germline loops: CDR1 SQVTM, CDR2 ANQGSEA. Trimming took 7 bases from V and 1 from J; bases not matched to a gene: 14. The CDR3 is made up of 19 amino acids. CDR3 region: CSAPRGGLAGGRGTDTQYF. The CDR3 nucleotides are TGCAGCGCCCCACGTGGGGGACTAGCGGGAGGGAGAGGCACAGATACGCAGTATTTT.

The chain employs TRBV5-1 and TRBJ2-3; 7 nucleotides align to TRBD1. The V and J ends lost 4 bases and 6 bases, in that order; junction bases with no gene match: 8. The CDR3 totals 14 residues. The germline CDR1 and CDR2 sequences are SGHRS and YFSETQ. The CDR3: CASSTQGVGDTQYF. CDR3 sequence (DNA): TGCGCCAGCAGCACCCAGGGGGTCGGGGATACGCAGTATTTT.

Note on this clone: The sample carries other DNA sequences with the same CDR3. The V and J genes are TRBV5-1 and TRBJ2-3; D remains ambiguous. The V gene lost 1 base and the J gene lost 4 bases, with 4 bases spanning the gap. CDR1 SGHRS and CDR2 YFSETQ come from the germline V gene. The CDR3 contains 12 residues. The CDR3 nucleotides read TGCGCCAGCAGCTTGTCCGCAGATACGCAGTATTTT. The encoded protein is CASSLSADTQYF.

Only a few counts were recorded for this clone. One end of the junction varies from germline; a read error may be responsible. The chain carries TRBV7-7 and TRBJ2-5; TRBD2 matches 9 bases. Germline CDR1 is SSHAT and CDR2 is FNYEAQ (reference sequence). The length of the CDR3 is 15 residues. CDR3 nucleotide sequence: TGTGCTAGCAGCTTAGACCTAGCGGGGAAAGAGACCCAGTACTTC. Its protein product is CASSLDLAGKETQYF.

V is TRBV27 and J is TRBJ2-1; TRBD2 matches at 9 bases. The CDR3 sequence is 15 residues long. CDR1 is MNHEY and CDR2 is SMNVEV in the germline V gene (reference sequence). Trimming at V came to 4 bases and at J to 6 bases, leaving 7 bases not matched to a gene. This CDR3 is CASSSGLAGFNEQFF. CDR3 bases: TGTGCCAGCAGTTCCGGTCTAGCGGGATTCAATGAGCAGTTCTTC.

This clone was seen more than once but under ten times. V usage is TRBV29-1 and J usage is TRBJ2-1, with 11 bases matching TRBD2. Trimming at V came to 4 bases and at J to 3 bases, leaving 11 bases not matched to a gene. The CDR3 is 17 amino acids. Germline CDR1 and CDR2: SQVTM and ANQGSEA. CDR3 DNA: TGCAGCGTTGCGGGACTAGCGGAGGAGAATGTCTACAATGAGCAGTTCTTC. It codes for CSVAGLAEENVYNEQFF.

There are a few counts of this clone. The genes are TRBV7-9 and TRBJ1-5; TRBD1 aligns across 10 bases. The V segment lost 1 base and the J segment 13 bases; nucleotides outside the gene matches: 10. Germline values: CDR1 SEHNR, CDR2 FQNEAQ (reference sequence). The CDR3 length is 15 residues. As DNA, the CDR3 is TGTGCCAGCAGCTTAGGATCCCCGGGACAGGGGTCACAGCATTTT. It translates to CASSLGSPGQGSQHF.

The V and J genes are TRBV30 and TRBJ2-1; D is perhaps TRBD2 (5 bases). CDR3 length: 12 amino acids. Trimming pared 3 bases from V and 7 bases from J, leaving 10 bases between. Germline values: CDR1 GTSNPN, CDR2 SVGIG (reference sequence). CDR3 DNA: TGTGCCTGGAGCGCCAGCGGAAATGAGCAGTTCTTC. Translation gives CAWSASGNEQFF.

The table lists this clone with a few counts. The V gene is TRBV30, the J gene TRBJ2-7; 9 nucleotides line up with TRBD2. The CDR3 is 17 residues long. From germline, CDR1 is GTSNPN and CDR2 SVGIG (reference sequence). V trimming: 0 bases; J trimming: 4 bases; junction bases outside the gene matches: 13. CDR3 sequence (DNA): TGTGCCTGGAGTGTACTAGGGACTAGCTTTACTGCTTACGAGCAGTACTTC. Encoded protein: CAWSVLGTSFTAYEQYF. Full variable domain (missing parts from reference TRBV30 and TRBJ2-7): SQTIHQWPATLVQPVGSPLSLECTVEGTSNPNLYWYRQAAGRGLQLLFYSVGIGQISSEVPQNLSASRPQDRQFILSSKKLLLSDSGFYLCAWSVLGTSFTAYEQYFGPGTRLTVT.

The rearrangement uses TRBV7-9 and TRBJ1-1; TRBD1 aligns across 7 bases. The CDR3 sequence is 15 residues long. The germline CDR1 and CDR2 sequences are SEHNR and FQNEAQ (reference sequence). J lost 1 base, V lost 5 bases, and 7 bases had no gene match. CDR3 protein: CASSPRQGTNTEAFF. The CDR3 nucleotides read TGTGCCAGCAGCCCCCGACAGGGAACGAACACTGAAGCTTTCTTT.

This clone was counted a few times. The chain links TRBV29-1 to TRBJ2-7; D gene ambiguous. V was pared by 4 bases and J by 3 bases, with 7 bases between. The CDR3 covers 11 residues. CDR1 is SQVTM and CDR2 is ANQGSEA in the germline V gene. The CDR3 loop is CSVVVYYEQYF. CDR3 nucleotide sequence: TGCAGCGTTGTGGTCTACTACGAGCAGTACTTC.

The gene calls are TRBV5-1 and TRBJ2-1; TRBD2 aligns across 13 bases. Germline lookup yields CDR1 SGHRS and CDR2 YFSETQ. After removal of 4 bases from V and 7 bases from J, the junction contained 8 bases not matched to a gene. The CDR3 sequence is 16 residues long. For the CDR3, the DNA is TGCGCCAGCAGCACTGGACTAGCGGGAGTCGGGAATGAGCAGTTCTTC. As protein: CASSTGLAGVGNEQFF.

This chain joins TRBV30 and TRBJ2-1; D unclear. Germline V gene sequence: CDR1 GTSNPN, CDR2 SVGIG (reference sequence). The CDR3 is made up of 13 amino acids. The V gene lost 4 bases and the J gene lost 2 bases, with 9 bases spanning the gap. In DNA form, the CDR3 reads TGTGCCTGGAATCTGCCAGCCTACAATGAGCAGTTCTTC. This encodes CAWNLPAYNEQFF. Full variable domain (missing parts from reference TRBV30 and TRBJ2-1): SQTIHQWPATLVQPVGSPLSLECTVEGTSNPNLYWYRQAAGRGLQLLFYSVGIGQISSEVPQNLSASRPQDRQFILSSKKLLLSDSGFYLCAWNLPAYNEQFFGPGTRLTVL.

This chain joins TRBV6-1 and TRBJ2-7; TRBD1 agrees at 7 bases. The CDR3 covers 13 residues. The V gene end was trimmed by 6 bases and the J gene end by 0 bases; junction bases not matched to a gene: 2. Per the germline V gene, CDR1 is MNHNS and CDR2 is SASEGT. The CDR3 DNA follows: TGTGCCAGCAGGAGGGACAGCTCCTACGAGCAGTACTTC. It is translated as CASRRDSSYEQYF.

The chain links TRBV4-1 to TRBJ2-1, with D possibly matching TRBD1 (6 bases). The germline CDR1 and CDR2 sequences are MGHRA and YSYEKL. Trimming cost V 2 bases and J 4 bases, with 15 bases left between them. CDR3 size: 16 residues. The CDR3 region has the DNA TGCGCCAGCAGCCAACCTGGACAGAGTCTTTACAATGAGCAGTTCTTC. This encodes CASSQPGQSLYNEQFF.

The sample holds a few counts of this clone. CDR3 in DNA: TGTGCCAGCAGCCGTACAGGGGCCTACGAGCAGTACTTC. Encoded protein: CASSRTGAYEQYF. This sequence joins TRBV11-1 and TRBJ2-7; TRBD1 aligns across 7 bases. CDR3 length equals 13 residues. V shed 5 bases and J 2 bases; nucleotides not matched to a gene: 3. Germline CDR1 reads SGHAT; CDR2 reads FQDESV (reference sequence).

The chain joins TRBV30 to TRBJ1-1; a possible D gene is TRBD1 (5 bases). This CDR3 comprises 12 residues. Germline CDR1 is GTSNPN and CDR2 is SVGIG (reference sequence). V lost 0 bases to trimming and J lost 6 bases, with 8 bases between them. The CDR3 sequence: CAWSVTGAEAFF. CDR3 nucleotides: TGTGCCTGGAGTGTAACAGGTGCTGAAGCTTTCTTT.

With respect to this clone: The junction departs from the called germline gene at one end, perhaps through a read error. This chain uses TRBV15 with TRBJ1-2; 7 nucleotides agree with TRBD1. The CDR3 has 12 amino acids. Looked up from germline, CDR1 is LNHNV and CDR2 is YYDKDF (reference sequence). The CDR3 spells CATSRDTDRAHF. The CDR3 nucleotides are TGTGCCACCAGCAGAGACACTGACAGGGCCCACTTC.

This clone appeared a few times. The V call is TRBV5-1, the J call TRBJ1-1; D unclear. The CDR3 is made up of 16 amino acids. Per the germline V gene, CDR1 is SGHRS and CDR2 is YFSETQ. The ends were cut back, 0 bases at V and 0 bases at J, with 12 bases in the middle. The CDR3 nucleotides read TGCGCCAGCAGCTTGGCCCAGATAACCATGAACACTGAAGCTTTCTTT. This sequence encodes CASSLAQITMNTEAFF.

V and J are TRBV5-1 and TRBJ2-5, with D possibly matching TRBD2 (6 bases). The CDR3 length is 14 residues. Trimming cost V 4 bases and J 0 bases, with 10 bases left between them. CDR1 SGHRS and CDR2 YFSETQ come from the germline V gene. The CDR3, as DNA: TGCGCCAGCAGCCCCACGGGGGACCAAGAGACCCAGTACTTC. It codes for CASSPTGDQETQYF.

There are a few counts of this clone. The rearrangement links TRBV2 to TRBJ2-7, with 7 positions matching TRBD1. The CDR3 spans 11 residues. Germline trimming cut 5 bases from V and 12 bases from J; bases unmatched to any gene: 7. The germline gives CDR1 SNHLY, CDR2 FYNNEI. The CDR3 region has the DNA TGTGCCAGCAGTCCCGACAGGGTACTGTACTTC. Translated: CASSPDRVLYF. Supplemented by reference TRBV2 and TRBJ2-7, the full variable domain reads EPEVTQTPSHQVTQMGQEVILRCVPISNHLYFYWYRQILGQKVEFLVSFYNNEISEKSEIFDDQFSVERPDGSNFTLKIRSTKLEDSAMYFCASSPDRVLYFGPGTRLTVT.

This clone has a handful of counts. The chain uses TRBV11-2 and TRBJ2-6; D remains ambiguous. The V gene's germline CDR1 is SGHAT and CDR2 FQNNGV. The CDR3 loop spans 14 amino acids. Deletions cut 5 bases from V and 2 bases from J, with 7 bases between. CDR3: CASSQNPGANVLTF. In nucleotides, the CDR3 is TGTGCCAGCAGCCAGAACCCTGGGGCCAACGTCCTGACTTTC.

The V and J genes are TRBV4-1 and TRBJ2-3, with D uncertain. The V end was cut by 1 base, the J end by 2 bases, with 7 bases between. The germline CDR1 and CDR2 sequences are MGHRA and YSYEKL. This CDR3 contains 14 residues. In DNA, the CDR3 is TGCGCCAGCAGCCAAGTCATACACACAGATACGCAGTATTTT. This sequence encodes CASSQVIHTDTQYF.

The chain uses TRBV23-1 and TRBJ1-4; D might be TRBD1 (6 bases). TRBV23-1 is annotated as an ORF whose role is uncertain. Trimming took off 0 bases at V and 6 bases at J, with 11 bases between the two ends. The CDR3 totals 15 residues. This CDR3 reads CASSQSAGDDEKLFF. CDR3 DNA: TGCGCCAGCAGTCAATCCGCAGGGGATGATGAAAAACTGTTTTTT.

The V and J genes are TRBV29-1 and TRBJ1-1; 7 bases align to TRBD1. CDR1 and CDR2 from the germline V gene are SQVTM and ANQGSEA. The trim removed 4 bases at V and 8 bases at J, leaving 10 bases unmatched. The CDR3 has 13 residues. CDR3 residues: CSVGRDSGREAFF. As DNA, the CDR3 is TGCAGCGTTGGTAGGGACAGCGGCCGAGAAGCTTTCTTT.

This clone was observed a handful of times. V and J are TRBV9 and TRBJ2-7; a possible D gene is TRBD2 (6 bases). This CDR3 is built from 14 residues. CDR1 and CDR2 from the germline V gene are SGDLS and YYNGEE. Trimming cost V 5 bases and J 3 bases, with 15 bases left between them. The CDR3 DNA sequence: TGTGCCAGCAGTGTCGAGGGACTTGGCTACGAGCAGTACTTC. Its translation is CASSVEGLGYEQYF.